This is a list of T cell receptor beta chains from one sample in a study of identical twins. A single record per CDR3 protein comes from TCRdb applying MiXCR to the 5' RACE reads. The sample lists around 690,000 distinct CDR3 sequences, approximately 21% occurring once. These data are also associated with another study on T cells expressing NK-cell markers.

The sample was PBMCs. The source is a woman aged 18-29 years in good health. CDR3s include the opening cysteine and the closing phenylalanine or tryptophan. A D gene is named only where the DNA matches it firmly. The size entry is marked missing in some rows and otherwise reads once, few, many or a size class.

>few|TRBJ2-1|TRBD2|TRBV10-3
TGTGCCATCAGCGAGGTGGGGACTAGCGGGAGAAATGAGCAGTTCTTC
CAISEVGTSGRNEQFF
>NA|TRBJ2-1|NA|TRBV20-1
TGCAGTGCTAGAGATGAGGGGCCGGGACACCCCATCTACAATGAGCAGTTCTTC
CSARDEGPGHPIYNEQFF
>few|TRBJ2-5|NA|TRBV7-9
TGTGCCAGCACTGTCCTAGAGGGGGGCGAAGAGACCCAGTACTTC
CASTVLEGGEETQYF
>NA|TRBJ2-3|NA|TRBV20-1
TGCAGTGCTAGACAGACCACTAGCACAGATACGCAGTATTTT
CSARQTTSTDTQYF
>few|TRBJ2-1|NA|TRBV7-3
TGTGCCAGCAGCCCGCAATCTAGCCCCTCCTACAATGAGCAGTTCTTC
CASSPQSSPSYNEQFF
>NA|TRBJ2-1|TRBD2|TRBV2
TGTGCCAGCGAGAGGGGGCGGGGGGGAAACAATGAGCAGTTCTTC
CASERGRGGNNEQFF
>NA|TRBJ1-1|NA|TRBV11-2
TGTGCCAGCAGCTTAAGCCAGGGCCGGGAGACTGAAGCTTTCTTT
CASSLSQGRETEAFF
>many|TRBJ2-7|TRBD1|TRBV28
TGTGCCAGCAGAACCCGGACAGGGAGCTACGAGCAGTACTTC
CASRTRTGSYEQYF
>NA|TRBJ2-2|NA|TRBV7-9
TGTGCCAGCAGCCCCAAGTCGCACCACACCGGGGAGCTGTTTTTT
CASSPKSHHTGELFF
>few|TRBJ2-2|NA|TRBV5-6
TGTGCCAGCAGCTTCAATCCTGAGACCGGGGAGCTGTTTTTT
CASSFNPETGELFF
>many|TRBJ2-7|NA|TRBV29-1
TGCAGCGTTGTAGGTGACAGCTACGAGCAGTACTTC
CSVVGDSYEQYF
>NA|TRBJ2-5|NA|TRBV12-3/TRBV12-4
TGTGCCAGCAGTTTGTCCAGCTGGGGAGAGACCCAGTACTTC
CASSLSSWGETQYF
>few|TRBJ2-3|NA|TRBV5-1
TGCGCCAGCAGCTTGATTGGTAGGGACGATACGCAGTATTTT
CASSLIGRDDTQYF
>few|TRBJ2-2|NA|TRBV4-2
TGTGCCAGCAGCCAACGCGCCTCGGCCACCGGGGAGCTGTTTTTT
CASSQRASATGELFF
>NA|TRBJ2-1|TRBD2|TRBV9
TGTGCCAGCAGCGGCGGTAGCGGGAGTGGTGAGCAGTTCTTC
CASSGGSGSGEQFF
>few|TRBJ2-2|TRBD1|TRBV5-1
TGCGCCAGCAGCTTGAGTTCGAGGCGACAGGGGGACACCGGGGAGCTGTTTTTT
CASSLSSRRQGDTGELFF
>NA|TRBJ1-3|NA|TRBV20-1
TGCAGTGCTAGAGAGGCGGGCAGGGCCTTGCTTTCTGGAAACACCATATATTTT
CSAREAGRALLSGNTIYF
>NA|TRBJ2-1|NA|TRBV20-1
TGCAGTGCTAGCATGCGCGGCCGGGTCCAAAATGAGCAGTTCTTC
CSASMRGRVQNEQFF
>many|TRBJ2-5|NA|TRBV12-3/TRBV12-4
TGTGCCAGCAGTTTCCGGGACGCAGAGACCCAGTACTTC
CASSFRDAETQYF
>few|TRBJ2-5|NA|TRBV6-5
TGTGCCAGCAGTTCCTTGGGACGGAGTAAAGAGACCCAGTACTTC
CASSSLGRSKETQYF
>NA|TRBJ2-5|TRBD2|TRBV11-2
TGTGCCAGCACCCCCATGGGGACTAGCGGGGAGACCCAGTACTTC
CASTPMGTSGETQYF
>NA|TRBJ2-6|NA|TRBV5-1
TGCGCCAGCAACCGCCCGACTGCCGACTCTGGGGCCAACGTCCTGACTTTC
CASNRPTADSGANVLTF
>few|TRBJ2-1|NA|TRBV27
TGTGCCAGCAGTTTAGTCTCTCCCTACAATGAGCAGTTCTTC
CASSLVSPYNEQFF
>few|TRBJ1-1|NA|TRBV4-3
TGCGCCAGCAGCCAAGAAGGCTACGGCGGCACTGAAGCTTTCTTT
CASSQEGYGGTEAFF
>NA|TRBJ2-2|NA|TRBV29-1
TGCAGCGTTCCGGGGACGGGCACCGGGGAGCTGTTTTTT
CSVPGTGTGELFF
>few|TRBJ2-7|TRBD2|TRBV10-3
TGTGCCACCCGGGGACTAGCGGGGGGAATCTCCTACGAGCAGTACTTC
CATRGLAGGISYEQYF
>many|TRBJ1-1|NA|TRBV30
TGTGCCTGGAGGCCTGAGCGCCCTATGAACACTGAAGCTTTCTTT
CAWRPERPMNTEAFF
>NA|TRBJ1-1|TRBD1|TRBV7-9
TGTGCCAGCAGCATTTGGACAGGGGTTATATCTGAAGCTTTCTTT
CASSIWTGVISEAFF
>NA|TRBJ2-7|NA|TRBV10-3
TGTGCCATCAGCCGGGCAGCCAGAGGCTACGAGCAGTACTTC
CAISRAARGYEQYF
>few|TRBJ1-6|TRBD1|TRBV20-1
TGCAGTGCTAGAGATTCGGACAGGGCTGATTCACCCCTCCACTTT
CSARDSDRADSPLHF
>NA|TRBJ2-5|TRBD2|TRBV7-9
TGTGCCAGCAACCAGGGGTACGGGAGGGGCCACCAGTACTTC
CASNQGYGRGHQYF
>few|TRBJ2-1|NA|TRBV4-3
TGCGCCAGCAGCCAACTCCCCGTAGCGGAGCAGTTCTTC
CASSQLPVAEQFF
>NA|TRBJ2-7|NA|TRBV5-6
TGTGCCAGCAGCTTTACCACCCAATCGGGCGAGCAGTACTTC
CASSFTTQSGEQYF
>few|TRBJ2-1|NA|TRBV6-1
TGTGCCAGCAGTCCAGGGTTTATCAATGAGCAGTTCTTC
CASSPGFINEQFF
>NA|TRBJ2-5|TRBD1|TRBV10-3
TGTGCCATCAGAAGCCCGACAGGGGCGGAAGAGACCCAGTACTTC
CAIRSPTGAEETQYF
>NA|TRBJ1-1|NA|TRBV5-1
TGCGCCAGCAGCTTGGTTGCAGGGAGCACTGAAGCTTTCTTT
CASSLVAGSTEAFF
>NA|TRBJ2-7|NA|TRBV10-2
TGCGCCAGCAGTGGTGGGGGTGTGGACGAGCAGTACTTC
CASSGGGVDEQYF
>few|TRBJ2-1|NA|TRBV21-1
TGTGCCAGCAGCAAAAACCGGCGAGGAACCTACAATGAGCAGTTCTTC
CASSKNRRGTYNEQFF
>NA|TRBJ1-5|NA|TRBV24-1
TGTGCCACCAGTGACACATCCAGTAGGCAGCCCCAGCATTTT
CATSDTSSRQPQHF
>many|TRBJ2-1|NA|TRBV5-1
TGCGCCAGCAGCTTGGGGCCAGTCTACAATGAGCAGTTCTTC
CASSLGPVYNEQFF